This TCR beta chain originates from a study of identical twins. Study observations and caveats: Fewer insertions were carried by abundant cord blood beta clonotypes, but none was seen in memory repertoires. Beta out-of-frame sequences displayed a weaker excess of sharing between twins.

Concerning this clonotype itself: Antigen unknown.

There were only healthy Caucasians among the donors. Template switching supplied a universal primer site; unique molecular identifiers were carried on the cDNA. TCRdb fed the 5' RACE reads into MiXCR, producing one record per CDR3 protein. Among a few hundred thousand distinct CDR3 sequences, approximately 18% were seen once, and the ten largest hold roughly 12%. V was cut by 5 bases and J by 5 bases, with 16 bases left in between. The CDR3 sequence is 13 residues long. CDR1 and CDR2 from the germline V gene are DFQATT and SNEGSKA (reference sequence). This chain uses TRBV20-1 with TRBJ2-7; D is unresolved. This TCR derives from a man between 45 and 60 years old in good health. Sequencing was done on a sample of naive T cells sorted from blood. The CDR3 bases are TGCAGTGCTTTGGTAGGCTCGATGGACGAGCAGTACTTC. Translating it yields CSALVGSMDEQYF.